The sequence of this T cell receptor (beta chain) was determined in a study of control samples from healthy donors and cancer patients. Profiling relied on immunoSEQ multiplex PCR, and the TCRdb table lists in-frame clones only, not all of them. The table includes 100,000 to 150,000 clones, around 92% detected once. The CDR3 has 17 amino acids. Per germline, CDR1 MNHNS and CDR2 SASEGT. Trimming removed 4 bases from V and 5 bases from J; junction bases left unmatched: 16. Specimen: PBMCs. This chain uses TRBV6-1 with TRBJ2-7, with 8 bases aligning to TRBD2. This receptor was taken from a man older than 75 with head and neck cancer. The CDR3 region is CASSVSLVTGGLNEQYF. CDR3 nucleotides: TGTGCCAGCAGTGTGTCATTGGTAACGGGGGGGCTAAACGAGCAGTACTTC.